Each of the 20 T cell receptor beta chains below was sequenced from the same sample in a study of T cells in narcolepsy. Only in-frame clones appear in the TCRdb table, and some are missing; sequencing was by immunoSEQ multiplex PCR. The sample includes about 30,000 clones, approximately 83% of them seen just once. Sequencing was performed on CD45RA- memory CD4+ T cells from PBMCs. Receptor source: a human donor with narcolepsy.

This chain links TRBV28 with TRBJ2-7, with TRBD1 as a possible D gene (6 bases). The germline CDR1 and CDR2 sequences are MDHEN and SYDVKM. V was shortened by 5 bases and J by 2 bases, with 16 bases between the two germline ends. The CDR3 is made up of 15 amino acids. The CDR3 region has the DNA TGTGCCAGCAGTCCCCCCGTTGGACAGACCTACGAGCAGTACTTC. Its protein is CASSPPVGQTYEQYF.

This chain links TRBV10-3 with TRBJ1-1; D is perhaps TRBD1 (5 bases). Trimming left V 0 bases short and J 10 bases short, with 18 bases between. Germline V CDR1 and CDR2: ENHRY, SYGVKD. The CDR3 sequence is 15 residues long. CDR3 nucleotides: TGTGCCATCAGTGAGTCTCGTGCAGGGCACCCTTTAGCTTTCTTT. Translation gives CAISESRAGHPLAFF.

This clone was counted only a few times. The CDR3: CASGPGQGAKNIQYF. DNA for the CDR3: TGTGCTAGTGGACCGGGACAGGGGGCCAAAAACATTCAGTACTTC. V and J are TRBV12-5 and TRBJ2-4; 10 bases map to TRBD1. The CDR3 spans 15 residues. Unmatched junction bases numbered 3, after V lost 6 bases and J lost 1 base. The V gene's germline CDR1 is LGHNT and CDR2 FRNRAP. The variable domain in full, with the rest retrieved from reference TRBV12-5 and TRBJ2-4, is DARVTQTPRHKVTEMGQEVTMRCQPILGHNTVFWYRQTMMQGLELLAYFRNRAPLDDSGMPKDRFSAEMPDATLATLKIQPSEPRDSAVYFCASGPGQGAKNIQYFGAGTRLSVL.

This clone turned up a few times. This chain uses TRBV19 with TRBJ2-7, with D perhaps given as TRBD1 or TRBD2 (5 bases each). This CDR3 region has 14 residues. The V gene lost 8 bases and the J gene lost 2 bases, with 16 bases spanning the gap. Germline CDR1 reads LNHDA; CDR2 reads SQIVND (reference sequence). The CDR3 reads CASGDGSLTYEQYF. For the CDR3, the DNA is TGTGCCAGTGGGGACGGATCATTAACCTACGAGCAGTACTTC.

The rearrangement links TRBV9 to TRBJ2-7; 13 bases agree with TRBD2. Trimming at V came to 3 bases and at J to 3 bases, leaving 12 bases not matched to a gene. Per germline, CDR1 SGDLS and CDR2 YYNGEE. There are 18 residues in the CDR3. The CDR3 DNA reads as TGTGCCAGCAGCGGGGGGACTAGCGGGGCCGCGATCCACTACGAGCAGTACTTC. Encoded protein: CASSGGTSGAAIHYEQYF. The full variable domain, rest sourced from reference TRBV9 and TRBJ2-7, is DSGVTQTPKHLITATGQRVTLRCSPRSGDLSVYWYQQSLDQGLQFLIQYYNGEERAKGNILERFSAQQFPDLHSELNLSSLELGDSALYFCASSGGTSGAAIHYEQYFGPGTRLTVT.

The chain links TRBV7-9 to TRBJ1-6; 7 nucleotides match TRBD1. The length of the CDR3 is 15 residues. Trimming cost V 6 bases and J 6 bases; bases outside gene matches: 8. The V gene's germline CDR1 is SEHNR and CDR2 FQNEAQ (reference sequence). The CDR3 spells CASSRDSPGNSPLHF. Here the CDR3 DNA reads TGTGCCAGCAGTCGGGACAGCCCGGGTAATTCACCCCTCCACTTT.

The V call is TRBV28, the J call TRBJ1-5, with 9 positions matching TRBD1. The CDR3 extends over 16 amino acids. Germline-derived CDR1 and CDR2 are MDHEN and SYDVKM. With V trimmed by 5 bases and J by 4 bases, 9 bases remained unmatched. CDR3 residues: CASSTRTGELNQPQHF. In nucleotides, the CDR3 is TGTGCCAGCAGTACCAGGACAGGGGAATTAAATCAGCCCCAGCATTTT.

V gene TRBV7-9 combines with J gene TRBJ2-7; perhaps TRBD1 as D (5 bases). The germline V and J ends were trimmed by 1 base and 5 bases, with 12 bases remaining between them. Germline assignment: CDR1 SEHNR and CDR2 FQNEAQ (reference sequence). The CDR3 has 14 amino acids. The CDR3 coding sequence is TGTGCCAGCAGCTTAGAAGGGGTAAACGACGAGCAGTACTTC. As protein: CASSLEGVNDEQYF.

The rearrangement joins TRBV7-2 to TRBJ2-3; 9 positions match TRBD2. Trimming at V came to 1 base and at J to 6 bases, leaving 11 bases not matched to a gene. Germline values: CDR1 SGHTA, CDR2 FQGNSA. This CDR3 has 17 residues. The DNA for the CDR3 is TGTGCCAGCAGCTTAGACCCCAGCGGGGGGCTGATTGATACGCAGTATTTT. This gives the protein CASSLDPSGGLIDTQYF.

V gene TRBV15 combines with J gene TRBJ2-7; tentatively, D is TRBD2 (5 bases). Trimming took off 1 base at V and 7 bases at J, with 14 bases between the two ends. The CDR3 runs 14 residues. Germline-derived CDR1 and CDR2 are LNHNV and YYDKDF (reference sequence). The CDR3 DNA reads TGTGCCACCAGCAGAGGTTTGGTGGGAGAAGAGCAGTACTTC. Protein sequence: CATSRGLVGEEQYF.

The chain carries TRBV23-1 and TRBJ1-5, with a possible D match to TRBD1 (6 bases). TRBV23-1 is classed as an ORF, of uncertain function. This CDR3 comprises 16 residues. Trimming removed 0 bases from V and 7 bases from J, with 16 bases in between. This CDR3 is CASSQSARGVRQPQHF. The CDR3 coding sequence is TGCGCCAGCAGTCAATCGGCCAGGGGCGTGAGACAGCCCCAGCATTTT.

CDR3 coding DNA: TGTGCCAGCAGACCTCAGAGCTCTGGAAACACCATATATTTT. Protein product: CASRPQSSGNTIYF. V is TRBV13 and J is TRBJ1-3, with D uncertain. Trimming took 6 bases from V and 0 from J, leaving 9 bases between them. Germline V gene sequence: CDR1 PRHDT, CDR2 FYEKMQ (reference sequence). The CDR3 sequence is 14 residues long.

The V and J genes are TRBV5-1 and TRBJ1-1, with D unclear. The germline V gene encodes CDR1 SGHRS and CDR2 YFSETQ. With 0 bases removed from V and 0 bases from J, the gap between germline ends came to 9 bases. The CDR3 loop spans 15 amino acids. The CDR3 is CASSLDGEVNTEAFF. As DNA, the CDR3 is TGCGCCAGCAGCTTGGACGGGGAGGTGAACACTGAAGCTTTCTTT.

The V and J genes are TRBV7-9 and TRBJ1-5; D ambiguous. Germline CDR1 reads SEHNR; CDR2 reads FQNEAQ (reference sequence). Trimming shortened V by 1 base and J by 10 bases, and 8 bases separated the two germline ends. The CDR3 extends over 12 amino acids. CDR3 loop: CASSLGPRPQHF. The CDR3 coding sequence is TGTGCCAGCAGCTTAGGCCCGCGACCCCAGCATTTT.

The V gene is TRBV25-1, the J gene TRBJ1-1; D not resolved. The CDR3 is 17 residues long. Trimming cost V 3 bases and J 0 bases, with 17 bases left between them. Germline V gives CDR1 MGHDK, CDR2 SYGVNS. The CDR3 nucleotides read TGTGCCAGCAGTGACGGAAGTCTATCTCCCATGAACACTGAAGCTTTCTTT. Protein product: CASSDGSLSPMNTEAFF.

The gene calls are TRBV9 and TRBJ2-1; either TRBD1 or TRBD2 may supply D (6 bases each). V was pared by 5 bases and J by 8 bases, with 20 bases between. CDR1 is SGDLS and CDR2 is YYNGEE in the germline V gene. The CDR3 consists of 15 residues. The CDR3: CASSSMGGHGDEQFF. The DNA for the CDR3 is TGTGCCAGCAGTTCCATGGGGGGACATGGGGATGAGCAGTTCTTC.

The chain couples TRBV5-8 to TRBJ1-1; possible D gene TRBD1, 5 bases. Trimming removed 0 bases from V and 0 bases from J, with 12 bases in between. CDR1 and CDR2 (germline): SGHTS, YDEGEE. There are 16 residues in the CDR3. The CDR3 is CASSLASGGVNTEAFF. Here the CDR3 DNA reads TGTGCCAGCAGCTTGGCCTCAGGAGGGGTGAACACTGAAGCTTTCTTT.

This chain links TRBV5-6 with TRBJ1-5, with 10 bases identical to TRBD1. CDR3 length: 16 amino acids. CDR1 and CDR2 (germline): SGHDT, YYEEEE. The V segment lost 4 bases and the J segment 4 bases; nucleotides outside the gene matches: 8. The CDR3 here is CASSDTGQGTNQPQHF. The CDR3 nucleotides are TGTGCCAGCAGCGACACGGGACAGGGGACTAATCAGCCCCAGCATTTT. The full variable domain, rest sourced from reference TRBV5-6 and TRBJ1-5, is DAGVTQSPTHLIKTRGQQVTLRCSPKSGHDTVSWYQQALGQGPQFIFQYYEEEERQRGNFPDRFSGHQFPNYSSELNVNALLLGDSALYLCASSDTGQGTNQPQHFGDGTRLSIL.

This chain's CDR3 is CASSMLAGGGTDTQYF. CDR3 bases: TGTGCCAGCAGTATGCTAGCGGGGGGCGGCACAGATACGCAGTATTTT. The chain has TRBV6-4 and TRBJ2-3; 11 bases are shared with TRBD2. Trimming removed 5 bases from V and 1 base from J; junction bases left unmatched: 5. The CDR3 consists of 16 residues. Germline assignment: CDR1 MRHNA and CDR2 SNTAGT.

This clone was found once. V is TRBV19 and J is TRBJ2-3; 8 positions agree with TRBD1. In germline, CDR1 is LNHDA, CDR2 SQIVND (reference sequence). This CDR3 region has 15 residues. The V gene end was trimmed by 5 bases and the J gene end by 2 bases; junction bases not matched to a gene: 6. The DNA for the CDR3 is TGTGCCAGTAGTGGACAGGGAATAATCACAGATACGCAGTATTTT. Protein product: CASSGQGIITDTQYF.